This TCR beta chain was found in a study of T cell responses to AZD1222 COVID-19 vaccine. General observations from the study: Spike-specific TCR breadth and depth rose after two AZD1222 doses. Among spike-specific TCRs, nearly half reportedly target unmutated variant regions. Most donors were white British and more were female, and clonal diversity was possibly underestimated.

TCRdb's table, derived via immunoSEQ multiplex PCR, lists solely in-frame clones and lacks some. The sample yields 95,000 to 150,000 clones, 70% to 90% seen once. Notes on this clone: Antigen unknown.

This receptor was obtained from an adult in good health. The sequencing here drew on peripheral blood, taken on day 0 of AZD1222 vaccination.

The CDR3 region has the DNA TGTGCCAGCAGCCTGCAGGTAGGGCCTTACGAGCAGTACTTC. Translated: CASSLQVGPYEQYF. The chain employs TRBV5-6 and TRBJ2-7; D gene ambiguous. The germline V gene has CDR1 SGHDT and CDR2 YYEEEE. Trimming shortened V by 4 bases and J by 4 bases, and 15 bases separated the two germline ends. This CDR3 contains 14 residues.